A single sample is the source of the 32 T cell receptor beta chains below, sequenced in a study of post-analysis software for immune sequencing data. No cognate antigen is known for these TCRs. Study observations and caveats: TRBV5-6, TRBV5-1 and TRBV20-1 were among several TRBV segments more frequent in patients than controls.

Sequencing libraries made from TCR beta cDNA carried unique molecular identifiers. From the PCR reads, TCRdb called clonotypes with MiXCR, one entry per CDR3 protein. The sample includes roughly 730,000 distinct CDR3 sequences, 25% to 30% of them seen just once. Specimen: blood. These receptors were taken from a girl aged 5-17 years with multiple sclerosis.

This rearrangement joins TRBV29-1 to TRBJ2-1, with D possibly being TRBD1 (5 bases). This CDR3 has 12 residues. Trimming cost V 7 bases and J 5 bases, with 12 bases left between them. The germline V gene encodes CDR1 SQVTM and CDR2 ANQGSEA. CDR3 protein: CSASRGHNEQFF. The CDR3 DNA sequence: TGCAGCGCCAGTAGGGGCCACAATGAGCAGTTCTTC.

About this clonotype: A much more abundant neighbour one base away suggests this may be a read error. The J gene is TRBJ2-7, the V gene TRBV7-2, with 9 nucleotides matching TRBD2. J gave up 8 bases and V 5 bases, and 10 bases lay outside the gene matches. From germline, CDR1 is SGHTA and CDR2 FQGNSA. This CDR3 region has 14 residues. The DNA of the CDR3 is TGTGCCAGCAGCGCTAGTCGGACTAGCGTGCAGCAGTACTTC. It specifies CASSASRTSVQQYF.

J is TRBJ2-1 and V is TRBV19; 7 bases fit TRBD2. Germline loops: CDR1 LNHDA, CDR2 SQIVND (reference sequence). Germline trimming cut 2 bases from V and 6 bases from J; bases unmatched to any gene: 7. There are 15 residues in the CDR3. CDR3 region: CASSILAGVGNEQFF. The CDR3, as DNA: TGTGCCAGTAGTATACTGGCGGGGGTGGGCAATGAGCAGTTCTTC.

The chain joins TRBV28 to TRBJ2-3, with 9 nucleotides matching TRBD2. Trimming cost V 6 bases and J 2 bases; bases outside gene matches: 9. CDR3 size: 16 residues. CDR1 is MDHEN and CDR2 is SYDVKM in the germline V gene. The CDR3 sequence: CASRPPSGALTDTQYF. As DNA, the CDR3 is TGTGCCAGCAGACCACCTAGCGGGGCCCTCACAGATACGCAGTATTTT.

The chain couples TRBV7-9 to TRBJ2-2; a weak D match, TRBD1 (6 bases). The V and J ends lost 5 bases and 0 bases respectively, with 13 bases between them. The germline gives CDR1 SEHNR, CDR2 FQNEAQ (reference sequence). CDR3 length equals 16 residues. Written as DNA, the CDR3 is TGTGCCAGCAGCCGTGACAGGCGGACGAACACCGGGGAGCTGTTTTTT. Amino acid sequence: CASSRDRRTNTGELFF.

This clonotype occurred many times. V usage is TRBV6-6 and J usage is TRBJ2-4; maybe TRBD2 (6 bases). Between the trimmed V and J ends, which lost 7 bases and 12 bases, there was a span of 19 bases. The CDR3 runs to 13 residues. Germline V gene sequence: CDR1 MNHNY, CDR2 SVGAGI (reference sequence). CDR3 protein: CASTSGDSKNQYF. CDR3 nucleotide sequence: TGTGCCAGCACCTCGGGGGACTCGAAAAATCAGTACTTC.

This clonotype showed up just once. The rearrangement joins TRBV10-3 to TRBJ2-7; tentatively, D is TRBD2 (5 bases). Germline values: CDR1 ENHRY, CDR2 SYGVKD. The CDR3 contains 14 residues. V gave up 0 bases and J gave up 6 bases, with 12 bases separating them. Written as DNA, the CDR3 is TGTGCCATCAGTGAGTCCGGGGTTGTCGGCGAGCAGTACTTC. Its translation is CAISESGVVGEQYF.

J is TRBJ2-1 and V is TRBV29-1, with 7 bases identical to TRBD2. The CDR3 consists of 16 residues. Germline V lookup: CDR1 SQVTM, CDR2 ANQGSEA. J gave up 4 bases and V 4 bases, and 13 bases lay outside the gene matches. This chain's CDR3 is CSVVGLADVGYNEQFF. The CDR3, as DNA: TGCAGCGTTGTGGGGCTAGCGGACGTCGGATACAATGAGCAGTTCTTC.

This clonotype was counted only a few times. The CDR3 coding sequence is TGTGCCAGCAGCTCGCCCTCCGGTTCCACTGAAGCTTTCTTT. Residues: CASSSPSGSTEAFF. The chain joins TRBV5-8 to TRBJ1-1; the D is unclear. Trimming left V 3 bases short and J 4 bases short, with 13 bases between. The CDR3 runs to 14 residues. The germline CDR1 and CDR2 sequences are SGHTS and YDEGEE.

The chain couples TRBV5-1 to TRBJ2-4; 9 bases are a match to TRBD1. The end of the DNA fits TRBJ2-7 better, so the J call may be wrong. Germline CDR1 and CDR2: SGHRS and YFSETQ. The CDR3 totals 14 residues. The CDR3 loop reads CASSSTGGNYEQYF. The CDR3 nucleotides are TGCGCCAGCAGCTCGACAGGGGGGAACTACGAGCAGTACTTC.

There are many counts of this clonotype. This chain links TRBV15 with TRBJ2-7; perhaps TRBD1 as D (6 bases). The length of the CDR3 is 14 residues. V lost 1 base and J lost 4, with 11 bases in between. From germline, CDR1 is LNHNV and CDR2 YYDKDF (reference sequence). In DNA, the CDR3 is TGTGCCACCAGCAGAGGGACAGCCCCGTACGAGCAGTACTTC. It codes for CATSRGTAPYEQYF.

In this sample, this clonotype turned up once. V and J are TRBV20-1 and TRBJ1-1; no reliable D call. Germline V gives CDR1 DFQATT, CDR2 SNEGSKA (reference sequence). The CDR3 runs 14 residues. Deletions cut 3 bases from V and 1 base from J, with 12 bases between. CDR3 in amino acids: CSARSRGRNTEAFF. The CDR3 DNA reads TGCAGTGCTAGGAGCCGGGGTCGGAACACTGAAGCTTTCTTT.

Worth noting for this clonotype: The junction differs from germline at one of its ends, possibly a read error. The J gene is TRBJ2-4, the V gene TRBV7-8, with D tentatively TRBD2 (5 bases). The CDR3 extends over 13 amino acids. Germline V gives CDR1 SGHVS, CDR2 FQNEAQ. The CDR3 bases are TGTACCAGCACCGACCTCGGACCGGGGTTTCAGTACTTC. Protein: CTSTDLGPGFQYF.

The V and J genes are TRBV27 and TRBJ2-3; possible D gene TRBD1, 6 bases. CDR1 and CDR2 (germline): MNHEY, SMNVEV (reference sequence). The CDR3 is made up of 16 amino acids. Trimming left V 3 bases short and J 0 bases short, with 13 bases between. The CDR3 nucleotides are TGTGCCAGCAGTTTGCATAGGGGGATTAGCACAGATACGCAGTATTTT. Residues: CASSLHRGISTDTQYF.

This chain links TRBV5-1 with TRBJ1-4; D remains unclear. Per germline, CDR1 SGHRS and CDR2 YFSETQ. The V and J ends lost 4 bases and 4 bases respectively, with 11 bases between them. The CDR3 length is 14 residues. This CDR3 is CASSPFRINEKLFF. Written as DNA, the CDR3 is TGCGCCAGCAGCCCCTTTCGTATTAATGAAAAACTGTTTTTT.

The rearrangement links TRBV11-2 to TRBJ1-2; 8 bases are a match to TRBD1. Germline loops: CDR1 SGHAT, CDR2 FQNNGV. J gave up 0 bases and V 5 bases, and 5 bases lay outside the gene matches. This CDR3 is built from 15 residues. The DNA of the CDR3 is TGTGCCAGCAGCGCCACAGGGGGAGCTAACTATGGCTACACCTTC. Residues: CASSATGGANYGYTF.

This clonotype showed up just a few times. The chain uses TRBV7-2 and TRBJ2-7; 8 bases fit TRBD2. V shed 4 bases and J 4 bases; nucleotides not matched to a gene: 9. The germline gives CDR1 SGHTA, CDR2 FQGNSA. The CDR3 length is 15 residues. The CDR3 loop reads CASSSHASGLYEQYF. CDR3 in DNA: TGTGCCAGCAGCTCCCATGCTAGCGGGCTTTACGAGCAGTACTTC.

Only one count was recorded for this clonotype. The genes are TRBV16 and TRBJ1-5; perhaps TRBD1 as D (6 bases). Between the trimmed V and J ends, which lost 2 bases and 6 bases, there was a span of 11 bases. In germline, CDR1 is KGHSY, CDR2 FQNENV. There are 14 residues in the CDR3. CDR3 amino acids: CASSQPGVSQPQHF. The CDR3, as DNA: TGTGCCAGCAGCCAACCAGGGGTGAGTCAGCCCCAGCATTTT.

The chain has TRBV28 and TRBJ1-5; D uncertain. Germline lookup yields CDR1 MDHEN and CDR2 SYDVKM. Trimming stripped 5 bases from V and 0 bases from J, with 11 bases between. This CDR3 has 15 amino acids. Written as DNA, the CDR3 is TGTGCCAGCAGTACCCCCTCCTATAGCAATCAGCCCCAGCATTTT. As protein: CASSTPSYSNQPQHF.

To note about this clonotype: This CDR3 fails to terminate in the conserved phenylalanine or tryptophan, so it likely reflects a read error. The chain's CDR3 is CASNGRETQYC. The DNA for the CDR3 is TGTGCCAGCAACGGGCGGGAGACCCAGTACTGC. The chain uses TRBV28 and TRBJ2-5; D unclear. CDR3 length: 11 residues. V lost 7 bases to trimming and J lost 5 bases, with 8 bases between them. From germline, CDR1 is MDHEN and CDR2 SYDVKM.

The chain combines TRBV28 with TRBJ2-5; 8 bases map to TRBD1. The CDR3 is 17 amino acids. V shed 3 bases and J 2 bases; nucleotides not matched to a gene: 11. The germline gives CDR1 MDHEN, CDR2 SYDVKM. Here the CDR3 DNA reads TGTGCCAGCAGTTTTACACAAGGGACAGGTGATCAAGAGACCCAGTACTTC. Its protein is CASSFTQGTGDQETQYF.

The DNA for the CDR3 is TGTGCCAGCAGCCGCACGACAGGGTGGGGGCACATTCAGTACTTC. This encodes CASSRTTGWGHIQYF. The V gene is TRBV7-2, the J gene TRBJ2-4; 7 nucleotides align to TRBD1. V was pared by 5 bases and J by 8 bases, with 12 bases of the junction left unmatched. Germline V lookup: CDR1 SGHTA, CDR2 FQGNSA. CDR3 length: 15 residues.

This clonotype was recorded a few times. V gene TRBV7-2 combines with J gene TRBJ1-5, with 9 bases identical to TRBD1. The CDR3 consists of 16 residues. In germline, CDR1 is SGHTA, CDR2 FQGNSA. J lost 2 bases, V lost 5 bases, and 7 bases had no gene match. The CDR3 reads CASSPRTGEGNQPQHF. The CDR3 DNA is TGTGCCAGCAGCCCTCGGACAGGGGAGGGCAATCAGCCCCAGCATTTT.

The V gene is TRBV29-1, the J gene TRBJ2-5, with D possibly matching TRBD2 (6 bases). V was pared by 5 bases and J by 2 bases, with 15 bases between. The CDR3 loop spans 14 amino acids. CDR1 SQVTM and CDR2 ANQGSEA come from the germline V gene. The CDR3 nucleotides read TGCAGCGTTCGCCCAAGACTAGTACAAGAGACCCAGTACTTC. Residues: CSVRPRLVQETQYF. Together with reference TRBV29-1 and TRBJ2-5, the CDR3 gives the full variable domain: SAVISQKPSRDICQRGTSLTIQCQVDSQVTMMFWYRQQPGQSLTLIATANQGSEATYESGFVIDKFPISRPNLTFSTLTVSNMSPEDSSIYLCSVRPRLVQETQYFGPGTRLLVL.

The chain has TRBV28 and TRBJ2-3; unclear D gene. Trimming removed 8 bases at V and 0 bases at J, with 9 bases between. The CDR3 spans 13 residues. Per germline, CDR1 MDHEN and CDR2 SYDVKM. Here the CDR3 reads CASGAASTDTQYF. For the CDR3, the DNA is TGTGCCAGCGGTGCAGCGAGCACAGATACGCAGTATTTT.

This clonotype was observed a handful of times. This chain links TRBV6-6 with TRBJ2-1; D is ambiguous. V was pared by 2 bases and J by 0 bases, with 8 bases between. From germline, CDR1 is MNHNY and CDR2 SVGAGI (reference sequence). The CDR3 length is 15 residues. CDR3 region: CASSYRVSSYNEQFF. The CDR3 bases are TGTGCCAGCAGTTACCGAGTCAGCTCCTACAATGAGCAGTTCTTC.

This clonotype has only a few counts. The rearrangement links TRBV5-1 to TRBJ2-5, with D hard to call. Germline V lookup: CDR1 SGHRS, CDR2 YFSETQ. V was trimmed by 1 base and J by 3 bases, leaving 7 bases between them. CDR3 length: 13 amino acids. CDR3 DNA sequence: TGCGCCAGCAGCTTGTGGGGAAAAGAGACCCAGTACTTC. Its translation: CASSLWGKETQYF.

V is TRBV7-2 and J is TRBJ2-3, with 11 positions matching TRBD2. CDR1 and CDR2 (germline): SGHTA, FQGNSA. The junction had 4 bases not matched to a gene; V was cut back by 7 bases and J by 1 base. This CDR3 comprises 15 residues. The CDR3 coding sequence is TGTGCCAGCACATATAGCGGGGGGGGCACAGATACGCAGTATTTT. Its translation: CASTYSGGGTDTQYF.

A note on this clonotype: This sequence may be a read error, since a much larger clone differs from it by one base. CDR3 sequence reads: CASSNGQEETQFF. The CDR3 nucleotides are TGTGCCAGCAGTAACGGACAGGAAGAGACCCAGTTCTTC. V and J are TRBV6-5 and TRBJ2-5, with 7 nucleotides matching TRBD1. Matching the DNA end better, TRBJ2-1 makes the J call doubtful. The CDR3 is made up of 13 amino acids. CDR1 and CDR2 from the germline V gene are MNHEY and SVGAGI.

This clonotype was counted a few times. The chain recombines TRBV28 with TRBJ2-7; tentative D call: TRBD2 (6 bases). Germline CDR1 MDHEN, CDR2 SYDVKM. The CDR3 is 15 residues long. Trimming cost V 6 bases and J 0 bases, with 15 bases left between them. As DNA, the CDR3 is TGTGCCAGCAGATTGGGACTCACAAGCTCCTACGAGCAGTACTTC. Protein sequence: CASRLGLTSSYEQYF. The full variable domain, with the rest looked up from reference TRBV28 and TRBJ2-7, is DVKVTQSSRYLVKRTGEKVFLECVQDMDHENMFWYRQDPGLGLRLIYFSYDVKMKEKGDIPEGYSVSREKKERFSLILESASTNQTSMYLCASRLGLTSSYEQYFGPGTRLTVT.

This clonotype was found a few times. The chain links TRBV7-9 to TRBJ2-3; D not resolved. Germline V gene data show CDR1 as SEHNR and CDR2 as FQNEAQ (reference sequence). The length of the CDR3 is 15 residues. The V and J ends lost 4 bases and 1 base respectively, with 12 bases between them. CDR3 protein: CASSSRSDGTDTQYF. The CDR3 region has the DNA TGTGCCAGCAGCTCCAGGAGTGACGGCACAGATACGCAGTATTTT.

In regard to this clonotype: One end of the junction fails to match germline, which may point to a read error. This sequence joins TRBV6-2 or TRBV6-3 and TRBJ2-1; D is undetermined. Germline V gives CDR1 MNHEY, CDR2 SVGEGT. The CDR3 length is 11 residues. CDR3 region: CVSSVSNEQFF. CDR3 DNA: TGTGTCAGCAGTGTAAGTAATGAGCAGTTCTTC.